The 29 T cell receptor beta chains presented below share a single source sample, sequenced in a study of Ad26.COV2.S vaccination and SARS-CoV-2 variants. The protocol was immunoSEQ multiplex PCR, while the TCRdb copy is restricted to in-frame clones and leaves out a portion. The table lists 400,000 or so clones, roughly nine tenths of them singletons. Treatment defined: 15 to 20 received Ad26.COV2.S at low or high dose, single or two shots; several received placebo; per-sample allocation not given. Collection of the samples took place on day 63 after the first injection of vaccine or placebo. The material was peripheral blood, obtained in a trial of Ad26.COV2.S vaccine versus placebo. These receptors came from a person between 18 and 59 years old who received the Ad26.COV2.S COVID-19 vaccine or a placebo.

V and J are TRBV2 and TRBJ1-3; no firm D call. The germline gives CDR1 SNHLY, CDR2 FYNNEI. The V end was cut by 0 bases, the J end by 4 bases, with 13 bases between. This CDR3 contains 16 residues. CDR3 residues: CASSEARWEYGNTIYF. The CDR3 coding sequence is TGTGCCAGCAGTGAAGCGCGATGGGAGTACGGAAACACCATATATTTT.

Worth noting for this clone: Other DNA sequences in the same sample also yield this CDR3. The rearrangement links TRBV7-2 to TRBJ1-5; D may be TRBD1 (6 bases). Germline assignment: CDR1 SGHTA and CDR2 FQGNSA. Trimming took 4 bases from V and 2 from J, leaving 9 bases between them. CDR3 size: 14 residues. The CDR3 DNA follows: TGTGCCAGCAGCTGGGGACAAGGCAATCAGCCCCAGCATTTT. Translating gives CASSWGQGNQPQHF.

The V gene is TRBV24-1, the J gene TRBJ1-1, with unresolved D. The CDR3 length is 13 residues. Trimming took off 5 bases at V and 1 base at J, with 7 bases between the two ends. Germline CDR1 KGHDR, CDR2 SFDVKD. CDR3 amino acids: CATSVVGNTEAFF. The CDR3 DNA is TGTGCCACCAGTGTAGTAGGGAACACTGAAGCTTTCTTT.

The chain couples TRBV18 to TRBJ2-2; D may be TRBD2 (6 bases). V was trimmed by 6 bases and J by 1 base, leaving 9 bases between them. CDR3 length: 14 residues. Germline V gives CDR1 KGHSH, CDR2 LQKENI. CDR3 sequence reads: CASSGLKNTGELFF. The CDR3, as DNA: TGTGCCAGCTCGGGACTTAAGAACACCGGGGAGCTGTTTTTT.

This chain's CDR3 is CASSQLYEQYF. CDR3 nucleotide sequence: TGTGCCAGCAGCCAACTCTACGAGCAGTACTTC. The chain is built from TRBV11-2 and TRBJ2-7, with D unclear. Germline-derived CDR1 and CDR2 are SGHAT and FQNNGV. V lost 5 bases and J 3 bases, leaving 5 bases between the germline ends. CDR3 length: 11 residues.

The chain couples TRBV25-1 to TRBJ1-4; 7 bases match TRBD1. The V gene's germline CDR1 is MGHDK and CDR2 SYGVNS. Losses at the gene ends were 9 bases for V and 7 bases for J; bases not matched to a gene: 14. This CDR3 is built from 15 residues. CDR3 residues: CASAPPQGRGEKLFF. The DNA for the CDR3 is TGTGCCAGTGCCCCGCCACAGGGGAGGGGTGAAAAACTGTTTTTT.

Only one count was recorded for this clone. The chain uses TRBV19 and TRBJ2-1; D might be TRBD2 (6 bases). The CDR3 is 11 amino acids. The V and J ends lost 7 bases and 7 bases respectively, with 8 bases between them. In germline, CDR1 is LNHDA, CDR2 SQIVND (reference sequence). For the CDR3, the DNA is TGTGCCAGTACCCGGGGGAATGAGCAGTTCTTC. As protein: CASTRGNEQFF.

This CDR3 reads CASSRLPYEQYF. The CDR3 region has the DNA TGTGCCAGCAGCCGGTTACCCTACGAGCAGTACTTC. This chain links TRBV3-1 (or the pseudogene TRBV3-2) with TRBJ2-7, with D hard to call. Between the trimmed V and J ends, which lost 4 bases and 2 bases, there was a span of 6 bases. The CDR3 extends over 12 amino acids. Germline V gene lookup returns CDR1 LGHDT and CDR2 YNNKEL (reference sequence).

This clone has just a few counts. The chain recombines TRBV10-2 with TRBJ1-2; D gene ambiguous. The CDR3 runs to 14 residues. In germline, CDR1 is WSHSY, CDR2 SAAADI. V was pared by 4 bases and J by 4 bases, with 13 bases between. The CDR3 DNA is TGCGCCAGCAGTGTGTCTACCGGCCTCTATGGCTACACCTTC. Residues: CASSVSTGLYGYTF.

This chain connects TRBV5-1 to TRBJ2-7, with 7 bases fitting TRBD1. Germline CDR1 reads SGHRS; CDR2 reads YFSETQ. Germline trimming cut 4 bases from V and 7 bases from J; bases unmatched to any gene: 11. This CDR3 comprises 14 residues. The CDR3, as DNA: TGCGCCAGCAGCCAGGGACAGTTGGGCGGAGAGCAGTACTTC. Translated: CASSQGQLGGEQYF.

The V and J genes are TRBV11-2 and TRBJ1-3; D gene ambiguous. The ends were cut back, 5 bases at V and 4 bases at J, with 9 bases in the middle. Germline CDR1 reads SGHAT; CDR2 reads FQNNGV. The CDR3 has 13 amino acids. CDR3 amino acids: CASSRSEGNTIYF. The CDR3 DNA sequence: TGTGCCAGCAGCCGGTCTGAGGGAAACACCATATATTTT. Together with reference TRBV11-2 and TRBJ1-3, the CDR3 gives the full variable domain: EAGVAQSPRYKIIEKRQSVAFWCNPISGHATLYWYQQILGQGPKLLIQFQNNGVVDDSQLPKDRFSAERLKGVDSTLKIQPAKLEDSAVYLCASSRSEGNTIYFGEGSWLTVV.

The chain couples TRBV6-2 or TRBV6-3 to TRBJ1-1; TRBD1 matches at 7 bases. CDR1 MNHEY and CDR2 SVGEGT come from the germline V gene. The CDR3 has 17 residues. The V and J ends lost 2 bases and 1 base, in that order; junction bases with no gene match: 10. For the CDR3, the DNA is TGTGCCAGCAGTTACAGCTTCAGGGGGTTAAAGAACACTGAAGCTTTCTTT. Translation: CASSYSFRGLKNTEAFF.

V usage is TRBV5-1 and J usage is TRBJ1-2; 7 bases are a match to TRBD1. With 7 bases clipped from V and 2 bases from J, the junction kept 11 bases outside the gene matches. CDR3 length: 15 residues. From germline, CDR1 is SGHRS and CDR2 YFSETQ. The chain's CDR3 is CASSGTVESNYGYTF. The CDR3 coding sequence is TGCGCCAGCTCCGGGACAGTTGAATCAAACTATGGCTACACCTTC.

The rearrangement links TRBV7-2 to TRBJ1-3; D ambiguous. The germline V gene encodes CDR1 SGHTA and CDR2 FQGNSA. This CDR3 contains 15 residues. Trimming removed 5 bases from V and 2 bases from J, with 13 bases in between. In DNA, the CDR3 is TGTGCCAGCAGCCCCGCCCGGCCCCCTGGAAACACCATATATTTT. It codes for CASSPARPPGNTIYF. Full variable domain (rest looked up from reference TRBV7-2 and TRBJ1-3): GAGVSQSPSNKVTEKGKDVELRCDPISGHTALYWYRQSLGQGLEFLIYFQGNSAPDKSGLPSDRFSAERTGGSVSTLTIQRTQQEDSAVYLCASSPARPPGNTIYFGEGSWLTVV.

The chain combines TRBV18 with TRBJ2-3; 8 nucleotides match TRBD2. The germline CDR1 and CDR2 sequences are KGHSH and LQKENI. The CDR3 totals 16 residues. Losses at the gene ends were 5 bases for V and 5 bases for J; bases not matched to a gene: 12. CDR3 sequence (DNA): TGTGCCAGCTCAGCTCTAATGGGACTAGTGGAAGATACGCAGTATTTT. Encoded protein: CASSALMGLVEDTQYF.

This clone was recorded once. This rearrangement joins TRBV5-6 to TRBJ1-1; TRBD1 is a possible D gene (6 bases). Germline CDR1 reads SGHDT; CDR2 reads YYEEEE. V dropped 4 bases and J dropped 2 bases, with 15 bases sitting between them. The CDR3 extends over 15 amino acids. The CDR3 sequence is CASSTWGAPNTEAFF. The CDR3 coding sequence is TGTGCCAGCAGCACTTGGGGGGCACCCAACACTGAAGCTTTCTTT.

The gene calls are TRBV4-2 and TRBJ1-3; no reliable D call. Trimming removed 3 bases at V and 0 bases at J, with 18 bases between. This CDR3 has 18 residues. The germline V gene encodes CDR1 LGHNA and CDR2 YNFKEQ. CDR3 in DNA: TGTGCCAGCAGCCATCCTGCTGGGGATCGGGTCTCTGGAAACACCATATATTTT. Protein sequence: CASSHPAGDRVSGNTIYF.

This sequence joins TRBV2 and TRBJ2-7; D gene uncertain. The CDR3 consists of 14 residues. Trimming removed 3 bases at V and 2 bases at J, with 11 bases between. Germline V gene sequence: CDR1 SNHLY, CDR2 FYNNEI. The CDR3 reads CASSDIRATYEQYF. In DNA form, the CDR3 reads TGTGCCAGCAGTGATATAAGGGCCACCTACGAGCAGTACTTC.

The chain links TRBV6-5 to TRBJ1-2; D gene ambiguous. This CDR3 is built from 14 residues. Trimming pared 5 bases from V and 0 bases from J, leaving 10 bases between. CDR1 and CDR2 (germline): MNHEY, SVGAGI. The CDR3 here is CASSPGIANYGYTF. The CDR3 bases are TGTGCCAGCAGTCCTGGGATCGCTAACTATGGCTACACCTTC.

V gene TRBV7-2 combines with J gene TRBJ1-1, with D possibly TRBD1 on 6 matching bases. V shed 2 bases and J shed 7 bases, with 14 bases lying between them. The CDR3 has 14 amino acids. CDR1 and CDR2 (germline): SGHTA, FQGNSA. The CDR3 region has the DNA TGTGCCAGCAGCTTATCGTCGGGGGGCGATGAAGCTTTCTTT. Its translation is CASSLSSGGDEAFF.

This clone was picked up one time. This chain connects TRBV6-2 or TRBV6-3 to TRBJ2-7; possible D gene TRBD1, 5 bases. Trimming cost V 0 bases and J 2 bases, with 8 bases left between them. The CDR3 covers 14 residues. Per germline, CDR1 MNHEY and CDR2 SVGEGT. The CDR3 reads CASSYSARAYEQYF. The CDR3 DNA sequence: TGTGCCAGCAGTTACTCTGCCAGGGCCTACGAGCAGTACTTC.

This rearrangement joins TRBV10-1 to TRBJ1-1; D unresolved. CDR1 and CDR2 from the germline V gene are WNHNN and SYGVQD (reference sequence). The ends were cut back, 6 bases at V and 3 bases at J, with 11 bases in the middle. The CDR3 has 13 amino acids. The CDR3 region is CASSLVVDTEAFF. The CDR3, as DNA: TGCGCCAGCAGCCTCGTCGTCGACACTGAAGCTTTCTTT.

The rearrangement joins TRBV19 to TRBJ1-1, with TRBD1 matching over 11 bases. This CDR3 comprises 17 residues. V lost 7 bases to trimming and J lost 1 base; unmatched junction nucleotides: 11. Germline assignment: CDR1 LNHDA and CDR2 SQIVND (reference sequence). CDR3 region: CASTRYRDRGGNTEAFF. The CDR3, as DNA: TGTGCCAGTACCCGTTACCGGGACAGGGGGGGGAACACTGAAGCTTTCTTT.

The rearrangement uses TRBV21-1 and TRBJ2-5; TRBD1, the D gene given by the table, was not confirmed from the DNA. TRBV21-1 is given as a pseudogene. The CDR3 length is 14 residues. The CDR3 coding sequence is TGTGCCAGCAGCAAGAACAGAGTTCAAGAGACCCAGTACTTC. It translates to CASSKNRVQETQYF.

This rearrangement joins TRBV25-1 to TRBJ1-1; TRBD1 matches 10 bases. J lost 1 base, V lost 4 bases, and 9 bases had no gene match. The CDR3 length is 17 residues. Germline CDR1 reads MGHDK; CDR2 reads SYGVNS. As DNA, the CDR3 is TGTGCCAGCAGTGGCCGGGACAGGGGATGGGCGAACACTGAAGCTTTCTTT. The encoded protein is CASSGRDRGWANTEAFF.

This clone came up once. This chain's CDR3 is CASSLVVNTEAFF. The CDR3 coding sequence is TGTGCCAGCAGCTTGGTCGTTAACACTGAAGCTTTCTTT. The chain employs TRBV6-2 or TRBV6-3 and TRBJ1-1; D unresolved. V was trimmed by 6 bases and J by 2 bases, leaving 10 bases between them. This CDR3 has 13 residues. Germline V lookup: CDR1 MNHEY, CDR2 SVGEGT.

The chain employs TRBV6-5 and TRBJ1-5; D gene ambiguous. The germline V and J ends were trimmed by 6 bases and 1 base, with 10 bases remaining between them. Germline-derived CDR1 and CDR2 are MNHEY and SVGAGI. The CDR3 consists of 14 residues. The CDR3 here is CASSSRWSNQPQHF. The CDR3 bases are TGTGCCAGCAGCTCACGGTGGAGCAATCAGCCCCAGCATTTT.

V gene TRBV9 combines with J gene TRBJ2-1; TRBD1 is a possible D gene (6 bases). V lost 4 bases to trimming and J lost 1 base, with 18 bases between them. Germline values: CDR1 SGDLS, CDR2 YYNGEE. The CDR3 is 17 amino acids. CDR3 DNA sequence: TGTGCCAGCAGCCAAGGCGCCCACAGGGTTTCCTACAATGAGCAGTTCTTC. It codes for CASSQGAHRVSYNEQFF.

CDR3 sequence reads: CASSPRQVATNEKLFF. CDR3 DNA sequence: TGTGCCAGCAGCCCCCGACAGGTTGCAACTAATGAAAAACTGTTTTTT. The gene calls are TRBV7-8 and TRBJ1-4, with D perhaps TRBD1 (6 bases). V lost 5 bases and J 0 bases, leaving 13 bases between the germline ends. In germline, CDR1 is SGHVS, CDR2 FQNEAQ. The CDR3 consists of 16 residues. Full variable domain (rest looked up from reference TRBV7-8 and TRBJ1-4): GAGVSQSPRYKVAKRGQDVALRCDPISGHVSLFWYQQALGQGPEFLTYFQNEAQLDKSGLPSDRFFAERPEGSVSTLKIQRTQQEDSAVYLCASSPRQVATNEKLFFGSGTQLSVL.